This TCR beta chain was obtained from a study of early T cells in non-severe SARS-CoV-2 infection. The CDR3 runs 19 residues. With 1 base clipped from V and 0 bases from J, the junction kept 8 bases outside the gene matches. Germline V lookup: CDR1 LGHNA, CDR2 YNFKEQ. Researchers attached unique molecular identifiers to individual cDNA molecules. TCRdb itself ran the 5' RACE reads through MiXCR, one entry per CDR3 protein. The sample contains 100,000 to 120,000 distinct CDR3 sequences, over 9.5% of which appear only once. Study-wide findings and caveats: Matching with VDJdb favored anti-spike CD8 responses (missing private and CD4 specificities).

Concerning this clonotype itself: Its antigen is not known.

The genes are TRBV4-2 and TRBJ2-6; 8 positions agree with TRBD2. This clonotype originated in an adult who was a healthcare worker with PCR-confirmed SARS-CoV-2 infection or an uninfected control (not recorded which). This specimen was whole blood, taken at baseline. The CDR3 is CASSQVGSGVSSGANVLTF. CDR3 coding DNA: TGTGCCAGCAGCCAAGTAGGTAGCGGGGTAAGCTCTGGGGCCAACGTCCTGACTTTC.